This T cell receptor (beta chain) is drawn from a study of T-cell memory formation after mild COVID-19. Using its own MiXCR run on the 5' RACE reads, TCRdb lists one record per CDR3 protein. The data hold around 320,000 distinct CDR3 sequences, with 28% observed a single time. Points from the study as a whole: Clones which contracted sat mainly in CM and EM if CD4+, and in EMRA if CD8+.

Trimming stripped 1 base from V and 1 base from J, with 11 bases between. Germline V CDR1 and CDR2: LNHNV, YYDKDF (reference sequence). CDR3 size: 15 residues. This clonotype was counted only a few times. Its target is unknown. The sample consisted of PBMCs or a T cell subset sorted from them (not recorded which). The genes are TRBV15 and TRBJ2-7, with D possibly TRBD2 on 5 matching bases. The source is an adult woman who had mild COVID-19 (a few samples of this study predate the infection). Cell type and time point are not known. CDR3 residues: CATSRVGSGSYEQYF. CDR3 in DNA: TGTGCCACCAGCAGAGTCGGAAGCGGTTCCTACGAGCAGTACTTC.